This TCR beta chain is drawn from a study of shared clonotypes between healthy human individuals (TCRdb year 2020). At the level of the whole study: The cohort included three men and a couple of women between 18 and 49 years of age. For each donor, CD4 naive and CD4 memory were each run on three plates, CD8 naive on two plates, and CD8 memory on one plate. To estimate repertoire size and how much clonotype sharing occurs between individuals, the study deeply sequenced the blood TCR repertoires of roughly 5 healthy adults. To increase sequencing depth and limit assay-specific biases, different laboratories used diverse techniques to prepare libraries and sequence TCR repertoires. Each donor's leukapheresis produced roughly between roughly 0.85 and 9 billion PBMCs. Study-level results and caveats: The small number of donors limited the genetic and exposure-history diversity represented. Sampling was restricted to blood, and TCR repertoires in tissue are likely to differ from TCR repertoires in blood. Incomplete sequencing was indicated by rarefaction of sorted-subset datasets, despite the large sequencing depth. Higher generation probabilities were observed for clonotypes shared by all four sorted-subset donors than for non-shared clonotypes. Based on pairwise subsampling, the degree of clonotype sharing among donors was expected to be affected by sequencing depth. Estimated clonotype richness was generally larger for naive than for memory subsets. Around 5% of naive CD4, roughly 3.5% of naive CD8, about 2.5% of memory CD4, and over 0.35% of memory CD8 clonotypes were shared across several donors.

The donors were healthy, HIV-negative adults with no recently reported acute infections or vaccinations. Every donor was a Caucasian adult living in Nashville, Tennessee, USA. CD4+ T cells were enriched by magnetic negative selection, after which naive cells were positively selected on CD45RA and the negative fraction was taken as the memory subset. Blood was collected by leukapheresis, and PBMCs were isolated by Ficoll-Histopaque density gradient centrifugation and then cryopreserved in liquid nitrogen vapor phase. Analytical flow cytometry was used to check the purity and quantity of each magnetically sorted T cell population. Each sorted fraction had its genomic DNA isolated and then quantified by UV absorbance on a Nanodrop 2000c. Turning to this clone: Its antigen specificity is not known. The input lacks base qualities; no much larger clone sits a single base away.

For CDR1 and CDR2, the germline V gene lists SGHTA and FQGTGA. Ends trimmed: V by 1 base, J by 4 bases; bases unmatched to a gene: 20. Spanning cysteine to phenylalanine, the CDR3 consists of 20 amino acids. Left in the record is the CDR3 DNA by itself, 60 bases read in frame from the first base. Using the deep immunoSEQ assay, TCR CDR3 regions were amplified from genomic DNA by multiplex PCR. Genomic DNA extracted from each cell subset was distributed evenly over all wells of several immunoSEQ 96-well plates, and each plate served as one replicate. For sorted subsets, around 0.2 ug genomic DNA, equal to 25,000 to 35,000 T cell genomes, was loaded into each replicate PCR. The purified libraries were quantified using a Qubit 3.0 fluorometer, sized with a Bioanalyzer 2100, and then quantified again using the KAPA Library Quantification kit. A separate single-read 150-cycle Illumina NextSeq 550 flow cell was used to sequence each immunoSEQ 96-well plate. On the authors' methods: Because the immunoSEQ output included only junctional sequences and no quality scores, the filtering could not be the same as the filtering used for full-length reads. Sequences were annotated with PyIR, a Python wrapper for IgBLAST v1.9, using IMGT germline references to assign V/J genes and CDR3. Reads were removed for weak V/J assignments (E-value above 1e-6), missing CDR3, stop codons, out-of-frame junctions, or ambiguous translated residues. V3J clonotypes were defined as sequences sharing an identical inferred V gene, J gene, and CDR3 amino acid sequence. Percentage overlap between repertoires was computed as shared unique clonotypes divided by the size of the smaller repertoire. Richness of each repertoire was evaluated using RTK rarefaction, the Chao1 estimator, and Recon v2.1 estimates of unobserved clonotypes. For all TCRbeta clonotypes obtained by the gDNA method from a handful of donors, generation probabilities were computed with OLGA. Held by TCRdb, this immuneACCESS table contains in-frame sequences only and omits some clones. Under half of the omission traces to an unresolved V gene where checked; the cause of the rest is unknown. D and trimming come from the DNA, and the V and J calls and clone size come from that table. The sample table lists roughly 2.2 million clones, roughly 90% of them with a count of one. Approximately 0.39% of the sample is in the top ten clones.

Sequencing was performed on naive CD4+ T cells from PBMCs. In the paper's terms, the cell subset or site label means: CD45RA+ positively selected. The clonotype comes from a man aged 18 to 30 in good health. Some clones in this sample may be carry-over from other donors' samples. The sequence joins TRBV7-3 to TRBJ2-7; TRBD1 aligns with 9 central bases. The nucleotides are TGTGCCAGCAGCTTAAGGGGACAGGGATCGGGGCTAGCTACCCCGTACGAGCAGTACTTC. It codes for CASSLRGQGSGLATPYEQYF.